These 24 T cell receptor beta chains share one sample of origin, sequenced in a study of beta chain features in type 1 diabetes. Whole-study findings and limits: Shortening that was moderate but significant affected the TCRB CDR3s of Type 1 diabetes patients in all four CD4+ subsets.

TCRB transcripts that were expressed got sequenced, as all of the isolated RNA had been reverse transcribed. TCRdb's table, derived via immunoSEQ multiplex PCR, lists solely in-frame clones and lacks some. The sample records a few hundred thousand clones, roughly 14% being singletons. For these TCRs, the target antigens are not known. The sequenced sample was naive CD4+ T cells from blood. Source of these receptors: a young man with type 1 diabetes.

In this sample, this clone turned up a few times. The rearrangement uses TRBV7-9 and TRBJ2-1, with 9 bases fitting TRBD2. CDR1 and CDR2 (germline): SEHNR, FQNEAQ (reference sequence). The V segment lost 5 bases and the J segment 5 bases; nucleotides outside the gene matches: 7. The CDR3 sequence is 15 residues long. The CDR3 loop is CASSPRVAGDNEQFF. The CDR3 DNA is TGTGCCAGCAGCCCAAGGGTAGCGGGGGACAATGAGCAGTTCTTC.

The V gene is TRBV27, the J gene TRBJ2-7; TRBD1 matches at 7 bases. The CDR3 loop spans 13 amino acids. V trimming: 3 bases; J trimming: 2 bases; junction bases outside the gene matches: 1. The germline CDR1 and CDR2 sequences are MNHEY and SMNVEV (reference sequence). The CDR3 here is CASSFDRAYEQYF. For the CDR3, the DNA is TGTGCCAGCAGTTTCGACAGGGCCTACGAGCAGTACTTC.

The rearrangement links TRBV5-1 to TRBJ1-5; D call uncertain. CDR3 length equals 14 residues. V gave up 4 bases and J gave up 9 bases, with 17 bases separating them. CDR1 and CDR2 from the germline V gene are SGHRS and YFSETQ. The CDR3 DNA reads TGCGCCAGCAGCCCCGGGGAGGGCGGACGGCCCCAGCATTTT. This sequence encodes CASSPGEGGRPQHF.

The chain carries TRBV18 and TRBJ2-1, with D unresolved. V lost 2 bases and J 0 bases, leaving 8 bases between the germline ends. CDR1 is KGHSH and CDR2 is LQKENI in the germline V gene. CDR3 length: 15 amino acids. CDR3 DNA sequence: TGTGCCAGCTCACCAACCCCCAGCTCCTACAATGAGCAGTTCTTC. Protein sequence: CASSPTPSSYNEQFF.

This clone was detected only a few times. The V and J genes are TRBV30 and TRBJ1-4; 12 bases match TRBD1. This CDR3 contains 13 residues. CDR1 is GTSNPN, CDR2 SVGIG, per germline (reference sequence). CDR3 nucleotide sequence: TGTGCTGGAGGGGGACAGGGGGCTGAAAAACTGTTTTTT. Residues: CAGGGQGAEKLFF.

This clone was seen a handful of times. The chain is built from TRBV5-1 and TRBJ1-2, with 7 bases aligning to TRBD1. The V gene's germline CDR1 is SGHRS and CDR2 YFSETQ. With 6 bases clipped from V and 3 bases from J, the junction kept 5 bases outside the gene matches. CDR3 size: 13 residues. CDR3 bases: TGCGCCAGCACTAGGACAGGCGACTATGGCTACACCTTC. This gives the protein CASTRTGDYGYTF.

This clone has just a few counts. The rearrangement joins TRBV5-1 to TRBJ2-5, with D possibly being TRBD2 (5 bases). V shed 0 bases and J shed 1 base, with 13 bases lying between them. The germline V gene encodes CDR1 SGHRS and CDR2 YFSETQ. This CDR3 comprises 16 residues. The CDR3 nucleotides read TGCGCCAGCAGCTTGGGAGCGGCTAGTCTCCAAGAGACCCAGTACTTC. It encodes CASSLGAASLQETQYF.

This clone appeared a few times. This chain connects TRBV11-1 to TRBJ2-5, with TRBD2 as a possible D gene (6 bases). Germline V gives CDR1 SGHAT, CDR2 FQDESV (reference sequence). CDR3 size: 13 residues. V lost 5 bases to trimming and J lost 0 bases, with 7 bases between them. CDR3 loop: CASSGGNQETQYF. Written as DNA, the CDR3 is TGTGCCAGCAGCGGAGGGAACCAAGAGACCCAGTACTTC.

This clone was observed a few times. This chain connects TRBV18 to TRBJ2-7; 10 bases agree with TRBD1. This CDR3 is 15 amino acids long. The V gene's germline CDR1 is KGHSH and CDR2 LQKENI. V shed 3 bases, J shed 1 base, and the junction held 3 bases outside the gene matches. The CDR3 sequence: CASSPGTGVSYEQYF. Written as DNA, the CDR3 is TGTGCCAGCTCACCCGGGACAGGGGTTTCCTACGAGCAGTACTTC.

The chain joins TRBV9 to TRBJ2-7, with D possibly matching TRBD1 (5 bases). CDR1 and CDR2 (germline): SGDLS, YYNGEE. The CDR3 loop spans 14 amino acids. V shed 4 bases and J shed 3 bases, with 14 bases lying between them. Here the CDR3 DNA reads TGTGCCAGCAGCCCAGACGGACAAAGCTACGAGCAGTACTTC. This gives the protein CASSPDGQSYEQYF.

The J gene is TRBJ1-5, the V gene TRBV4-1; D is ambiguous. The CDR3 consists of 15 residues. The V and J ends lost 1 base and 0 bases respectively, with 7 bases between them. In germline, CDR1 is MGHRA, CDR2 YSYEKL. CDR3 residues: CASSQVGGSNQPQHF. The CDR3 bases are TGCGCCAGCAGCCAAGTAGGCGGTAGCAATCAGCCCCAGCATTTT.

In its sample, this clone was seen a few times. Written as DNA, the CDR3 is TGTGCCTGGAGTGTACTCGAGGCCGGGAGGTTCAATGAGCAGTTCTTC. This sequence encodes CAWSVLEAGRFNEQFF. The chain combines TRBV30 with TRBJ2-1; 7 bases match TRBD2. From germline, CDR1 is GTSNPN and CDR2 SVGIG (reference sequence). This CDR3 spans 16 amino acids. J gave up 6 bases and V 0 bases, and 11 bases lay outside the gene matches.

The chain combines TRBV9 with TRBJ2-5; 7 bases agree with TRBD1. Germline V gene data show CDR1 as SGDLS and CDR2 as YYNGEE. The length of the CDR3 is 15 residues. J was trimmed by 1 base and V by 3 bases; bases with no gene match: 6. The CDR3 sequence is CASSGQTGIQETQYF. DNA of the CDR3: TGTGCCAGCAGCGGACAGACAGGGATCCAAGAGACCCAGTACTTC.

The V call is TRBV18, the J call TRBJ1-2, with D unresolved. The V end lost 3 bases, the J end lost 3 bases, and 8 bases lay between the germline ends. Germline lookup yields CDR1 KGHSH and CDR2 LQKENI. The CDR3 contains 13 residues. The CDR3 DNA is TGTGCCAGCTCACCGTCCGAGGACTATGGCTACACCTTC. Its protein is CASSPSEDYGYTF.

The chain couples TRBV6-1 to TRBJ2-5; 8 bases match TRBD1. V shed 5 bases and J 0 bases; nucleotides not matched to a gene: 5. CDR1 is MNHNS and CDR2 is SASEGT in the germline V gene. CDR3 length: 15 residues. The CDR3 spells CASSWTGFNQETQYF. The DNA of the CDR3 is TGTGCCAGCAGTTGGACAGGGTTTAACCAAGAGACCCAGTACTTC.

This clone has just a few counts. CDR3 amino acids: CASSVDRENTEAFF. CDR3 DNA sequence: TGTGCCAGTAGTGTGGACAGGGAGAACACTGAAGCTTTCTTT. The rearrangement links TRBV19 to TRBJ1-1, with 8 bases identical to TRBD1. In germline, CDR1 is LNHDA, CDR2 SQIVND (reference sequence). The CDR3 loop spans 14 amino acids. The V gene end was trimmed by 5 bases and the J gene end by 1 base; junction bases not matched to a gene: 3.

The sample holds a few counts of this clone. The rearrangement joins TRBV9 to TRBJ2-1; 13 bases are a match to TRBD2. Germline CDR1 SGDLS, CDR2 YYNGEE. The CDR3 has 15 residues. The ends lost 0 bases at V and 8 bases at J; junction bases unmatched: 2. The CDR3 nucleotides read TGTGCCAGCAGCGTAGGGACTAGCGGGGGCCATGAGCAGTTCTTC. Amino acids: CASSVGTSGGHEQFF.

The chain combines TRBV5-4 with TRBJ2-1; TRBD2 matches 10 bases. CDR1 and CDR2 (germline): SGHNT, YYREEE (reference sequence). The junction had 6 bases not matched to a gene; V was cut back by 4 bases and J by 2 bases. The CDR3 has 16 amino acids. The CDR3 region is CASSPGSGGTYNEQFF. The CDR3 DNA reads as TGTGCCAGCAGCCCCGGTAGCGGGGGGACCTACAATGAGCAGTTCTTC.

The chain carries TRBV19 and TRBJ1-2; D is uncertain. The germline V and J ends were trimmed by 5 bases and 7 bases, with 23 bases remaining between them. The CDR3 sequence is 16 residues long. Germline V gene data show CDR1 as LNHDA and CDR2 as SQIVND (reference sequence). The CDR3 DNA follows: TGTGCCAGTAGTCCGGGAGTCTCCCCGGGAGTCGGTGGCTACACCTTC. It encodes CASSPGVSPGVGGYTF. Using reference TRBV19 and TRBJ1-2 for the parts outside the CDR3, the full variable domain is DGGITQSPKYLFRKEGQNVTLSCEQNLNHDAMYWYRQDPGQGLRLIYYSQIVNDFQKGDIAEGYSVSREKKESFPLTVTSAQKNPTAFYLCASSPGVSPGVGGYTFGSGTRLTVV.

This clone showed up just a few times. The V and J genes are TRBV21-1 and TRBJ2-1; no check of the table's D call, TRBD2, against the DNA was made. TRBV21-1 is deemed a pseudogene. The CDR3 has 15 residues. The CDR3 coding sequence is TGTGCCAGCACCACCCCGGTCGGGGGGCTCAATGAGCAGTTCTTC. Translation: CASTTPVGGLNEQFF.

This clone was counted between two and nine times. This chain joins TRBV5-1 and TRBJ2-5, with D maybe TRBD1 (5 bases). V was shortened by 0 bases and J by 4 bases, with 13 bases between the two germline ends. Per germline, CDR1 SGHRS and CDR2 YFSETQ. The CDR3 covers 15 residues. CDR3 residues: CASSLVSRAGETQYF. The CDR3 DNA reads as TGCGCCAGCAGCTTGGTTTCCAGGGCCGGAGAGACCCAGTACTTC.

The gene calls are TRBV7-2 and TRBJ1-5; D gene ambiguous. CDR1 is SGHTA, CDR2 FQGNSA, per germline. This CDR3 has 15 amino acids. Trimming took 2 bases from V and 5 from J, leaving 13 bases between them. As DNA, the CDR3 is TGTGCCAGCAGCTTACGTTGGGCCACCGATCAGCCCCAGCATTTT. Translated: CASSLRWATDQPQHF.

Note on this clone: Its ends do not fully match the called genes, so a read error is possible. The rearrangement joins TRBV7-9 to TRBJ2-7, with D possibly TRBD1 on 6 matching bases. There are 16 residues in the CDR3. Germline lookup yields CDR1 SEHNR and CDR2 FQNEAQ (reference sequence). CDR3 sequence: CASSLVHRTDSYEQYF. CDR3 nucleotide sequence: TGTGCCAGCAGTTTAGTCCATCGGACAGATTCCTACGAGCAGTACTTC.

The chain combines TRBV5-1 with TRBJ1-1; D possibly corresponds to TRBD1 (5 bases). Trimming cost V 5 bases and J 3 bases, with 17 bases left between them. The germline CDR1 and CDR2 sequences are SGHRS and YFSETQ. The CDR3 runs to 15 residues. The CDR3: CASRTTTESYTEAFF. The DNA for the CDR3 is TGCGCCAGCAGAACCACGACAGAGTCCTACACTGAAGCTTTCTTT.